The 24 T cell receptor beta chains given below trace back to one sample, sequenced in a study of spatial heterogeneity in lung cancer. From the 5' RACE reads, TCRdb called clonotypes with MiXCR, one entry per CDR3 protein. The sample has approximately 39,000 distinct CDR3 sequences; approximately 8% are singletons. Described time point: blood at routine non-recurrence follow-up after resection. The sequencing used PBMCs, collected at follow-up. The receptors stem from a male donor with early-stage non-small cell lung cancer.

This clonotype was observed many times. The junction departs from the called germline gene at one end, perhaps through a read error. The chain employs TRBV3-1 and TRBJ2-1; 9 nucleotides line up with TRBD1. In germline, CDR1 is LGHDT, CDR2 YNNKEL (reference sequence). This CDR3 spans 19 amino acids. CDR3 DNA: TGTGCCAGCAGCCAAGATTTACACAGGGGGCCGTCTGGATACAATGTGCAGTTCTTC. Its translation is CASSQDLHRGPSGYNVQFF.

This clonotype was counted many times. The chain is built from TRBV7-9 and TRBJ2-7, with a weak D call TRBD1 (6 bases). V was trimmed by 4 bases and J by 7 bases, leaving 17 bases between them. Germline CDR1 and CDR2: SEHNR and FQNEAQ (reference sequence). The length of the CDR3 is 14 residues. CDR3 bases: TGTGCCAGCAGCTCCCCGGGACAACCTGGGGAGCAGTACTTC. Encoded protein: CASSSPGQPGEQYF.

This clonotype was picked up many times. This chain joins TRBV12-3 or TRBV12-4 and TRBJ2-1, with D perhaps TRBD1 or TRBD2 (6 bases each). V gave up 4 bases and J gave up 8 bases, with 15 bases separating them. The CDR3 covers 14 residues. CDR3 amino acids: CASSYGGFRHEQFF. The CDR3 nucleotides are TGTGCCAGCAGTTACGGGGGCTTTCGGCATGAGCAGTTCTTC.

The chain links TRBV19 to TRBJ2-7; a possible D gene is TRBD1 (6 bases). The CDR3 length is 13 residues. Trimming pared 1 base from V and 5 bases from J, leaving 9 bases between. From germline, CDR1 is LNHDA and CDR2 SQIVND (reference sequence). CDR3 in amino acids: CASSIGTAHEQYF. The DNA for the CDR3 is TGTGCCAGTAGTATAGGGACAGCACACGAGCAGTACTTC.

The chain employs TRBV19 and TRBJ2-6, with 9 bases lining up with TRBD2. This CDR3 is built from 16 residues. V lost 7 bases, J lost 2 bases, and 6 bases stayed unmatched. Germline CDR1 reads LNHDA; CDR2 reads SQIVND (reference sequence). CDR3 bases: TGTGCCAGTAAAGAGCGGGGGGTTCCTGGGGCCAACGTCCTGACTTTC. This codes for CASKERGVPGANVLTF. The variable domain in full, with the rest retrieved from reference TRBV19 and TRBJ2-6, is DGGITQSPKYLFRKEGQNVTLSCEQNLNHDAMYWYRQDPGQGLRLIYYSQIVNDFQKGDIAEGYSVSREKKESFPLTVTSAQKNPTAFYLCASKERGVPGANVLTFGAGSRLTVL.

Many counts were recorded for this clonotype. This chain's CDR3 is CASSYSRGEPQHF. The DNA for the CDR3 is TGTGCCAGCAGTTACTCCCGGGGGGAGCCCCAGCATTTT. The J gene is TRBJ1-5, the V gene TRBV6-6, with D maybe TRBD1 (5 bases). V was trimmed by 0 bases and J by 8 bases, leaving 8 bases between them. Germline V lookup: CDR1 MNHNY, CDR2 SVGAGI (reference sequence). This CDR3 comprises 13 residues.

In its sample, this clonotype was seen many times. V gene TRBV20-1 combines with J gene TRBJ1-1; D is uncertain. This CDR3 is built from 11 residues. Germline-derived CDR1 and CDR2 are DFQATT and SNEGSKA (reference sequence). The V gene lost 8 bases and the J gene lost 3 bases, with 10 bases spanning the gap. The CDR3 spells CSLDGYTEAFF. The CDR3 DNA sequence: TGCAGTCTCGACGGGTACACTGAAGCTTTCTTT.

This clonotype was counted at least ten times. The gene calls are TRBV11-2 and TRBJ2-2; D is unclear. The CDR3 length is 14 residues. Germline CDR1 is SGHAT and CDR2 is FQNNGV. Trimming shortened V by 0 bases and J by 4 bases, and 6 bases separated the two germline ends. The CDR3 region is CASSLESTTGELFF. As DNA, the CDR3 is TGTGCCAGCAGCTTAGAGTCTACCACCGGGGAGCTGTTTTTT.

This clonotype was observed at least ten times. The CDR3 sequence: CSSATNMNTEAFF. CDR3 in DNA: TGCAGCTCCGCGACAAATATGAACACTGAAGCTTTCTTT. The V gene is TRBV29-1, the J gene TRBJ1-1; D is unclear. CDR1 SQVTM and CDR2 ANQGSEA come from the germline V gene. The CDR3 runs to 13 residues. Trimming removed 8 bases from V and 0 bases from J, with 13 bases in between.

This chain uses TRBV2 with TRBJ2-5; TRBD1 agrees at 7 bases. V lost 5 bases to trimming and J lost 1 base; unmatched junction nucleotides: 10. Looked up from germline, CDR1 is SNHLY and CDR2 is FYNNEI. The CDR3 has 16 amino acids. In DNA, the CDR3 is TGTGCCAGCAGTCCCCCCGGGACAGCCCTCCAAGAGACCCAGTACTTC. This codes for CASSPPGTALQETQYF.

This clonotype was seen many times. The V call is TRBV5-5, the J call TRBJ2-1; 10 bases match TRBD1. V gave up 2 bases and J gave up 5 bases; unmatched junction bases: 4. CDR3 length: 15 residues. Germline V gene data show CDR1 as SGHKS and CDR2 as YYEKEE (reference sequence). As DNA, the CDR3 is TGTGCCAGCAGCTTCGGACAGGGGGTCGACAATGAGCAGTTCTTC. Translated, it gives CASSFGQGVDNEQFF.

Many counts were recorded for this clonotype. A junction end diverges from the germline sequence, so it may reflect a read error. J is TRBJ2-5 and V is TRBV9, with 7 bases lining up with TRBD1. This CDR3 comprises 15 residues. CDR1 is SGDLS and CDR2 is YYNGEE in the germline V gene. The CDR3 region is CASSDRDSLQETRYF. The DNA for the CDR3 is TGTGCCAGCAGCGACCGGGACAGTTTACAAGAGACCCGGTACTTC.

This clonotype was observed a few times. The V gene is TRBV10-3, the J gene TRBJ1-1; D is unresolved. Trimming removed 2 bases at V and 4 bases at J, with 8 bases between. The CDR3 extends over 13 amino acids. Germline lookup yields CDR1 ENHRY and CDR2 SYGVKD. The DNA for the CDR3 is TGTGCCATCAGTGAGACGTGGAGCACTGAAGCTTTCTTT. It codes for CAISETWSTEAFF.

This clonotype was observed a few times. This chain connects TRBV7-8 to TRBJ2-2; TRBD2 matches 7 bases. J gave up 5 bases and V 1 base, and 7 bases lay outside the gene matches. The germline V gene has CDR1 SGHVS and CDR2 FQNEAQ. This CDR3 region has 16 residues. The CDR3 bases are TGTGCCAGCAGCTTAGGGACTAGATTGGGGACCGGGGAGCTGTTTTTT. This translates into CASSLGTRLGTGELFF.

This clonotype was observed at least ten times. Written as DNA, the CDR3 is TGTGCCAGCAGTCCGAGGAACTGGAACACTGAAGCTTTCTTT. Translating gives CASSPRNWNTEAFF. J is TRBJ1-1 and V is TRBV12-3 or TRBV12-4; D gene uncertain. The CDR3 has 14 amino acids. V shed 5 bases and J shed 1 base, with 11 bases lying between them.

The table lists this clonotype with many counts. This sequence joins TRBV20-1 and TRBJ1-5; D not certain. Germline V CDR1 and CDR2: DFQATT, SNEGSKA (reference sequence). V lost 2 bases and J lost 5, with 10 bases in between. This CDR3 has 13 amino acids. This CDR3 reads CSARLMVDQPQHF. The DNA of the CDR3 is TGCAGTGCTAGACTCATGGTGGATCAGCCCCAGCATTTT.

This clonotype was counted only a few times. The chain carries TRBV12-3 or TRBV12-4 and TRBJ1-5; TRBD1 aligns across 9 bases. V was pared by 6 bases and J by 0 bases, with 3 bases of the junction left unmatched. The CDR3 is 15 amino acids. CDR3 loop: CASSDRGYSNQPQHF. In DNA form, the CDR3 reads TGTGCCAGCAGCGACAGGGGGTATAGCAATCAGCCCCAGCATTTT.

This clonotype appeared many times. CDR3 sequence: CASSLWGVVDEQYF. The CDR3, as DNA: TGTGCCAGCAGTTTATGGGGAGTAGTTGACGAGCAGTACTTC. The rearrangement links TRBV27 to TRBJ2-7; possibly TRBD2 for D (5 bases). V lost 1 base and J lost 5, with 12 bases in between. The germline gives CDR1 MNHEY, CDR2 SMNVEV (reference sequence). The CDR3 is 14 amino acids.

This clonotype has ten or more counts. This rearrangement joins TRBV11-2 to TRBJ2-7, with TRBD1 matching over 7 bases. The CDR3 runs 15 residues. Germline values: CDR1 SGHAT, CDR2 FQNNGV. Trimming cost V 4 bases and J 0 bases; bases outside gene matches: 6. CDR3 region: CASSYPGQRSYEQYF. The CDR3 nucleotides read TGTGCCAGCAGCTACCCGGGACAGCGCTCCTACGAGCAGTACTTC.

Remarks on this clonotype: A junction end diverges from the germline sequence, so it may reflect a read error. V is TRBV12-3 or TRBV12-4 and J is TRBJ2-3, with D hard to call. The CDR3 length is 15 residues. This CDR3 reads CPSSDEEDYTDTQYF. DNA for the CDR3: TGTCCCAGCAGTGATGAAGAGGATTACACAGATACGCAGTATTTT.

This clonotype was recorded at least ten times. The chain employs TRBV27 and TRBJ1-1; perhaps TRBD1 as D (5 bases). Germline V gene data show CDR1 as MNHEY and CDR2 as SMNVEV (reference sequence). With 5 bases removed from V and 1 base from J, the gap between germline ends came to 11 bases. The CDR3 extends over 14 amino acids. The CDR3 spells CASSTSDTNTEAFF. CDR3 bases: TGTGCCAGCAGTACCTCGGACACGAACACTGAAGCTTTCTTT.

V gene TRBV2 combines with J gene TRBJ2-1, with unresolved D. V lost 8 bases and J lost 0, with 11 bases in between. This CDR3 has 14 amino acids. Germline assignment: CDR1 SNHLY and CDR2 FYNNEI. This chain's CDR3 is CASWGSSSYNEQFF. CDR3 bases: TGTGCCAGCTGGGGTTCGAGCTCCTACAATGAGCAGTTCTTC.

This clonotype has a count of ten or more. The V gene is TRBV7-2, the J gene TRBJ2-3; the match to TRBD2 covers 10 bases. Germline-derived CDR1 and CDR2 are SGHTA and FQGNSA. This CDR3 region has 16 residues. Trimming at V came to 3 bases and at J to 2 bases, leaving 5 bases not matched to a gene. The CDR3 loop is CASSLSLAGVTDTQYF. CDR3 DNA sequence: TGTGCCAGCAGCTTGTCCCTAGCGGGGGTCACAGATACGCAGTATTTT.

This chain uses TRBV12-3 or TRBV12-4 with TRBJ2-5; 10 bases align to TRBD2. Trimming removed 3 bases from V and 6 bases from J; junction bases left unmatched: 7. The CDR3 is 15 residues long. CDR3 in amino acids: CASSLQRGGQQTQYF. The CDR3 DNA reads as TGTGCCAGCAGTTTGCAGCGGGGGGGCCAGCAGACCCAGTACTTC.